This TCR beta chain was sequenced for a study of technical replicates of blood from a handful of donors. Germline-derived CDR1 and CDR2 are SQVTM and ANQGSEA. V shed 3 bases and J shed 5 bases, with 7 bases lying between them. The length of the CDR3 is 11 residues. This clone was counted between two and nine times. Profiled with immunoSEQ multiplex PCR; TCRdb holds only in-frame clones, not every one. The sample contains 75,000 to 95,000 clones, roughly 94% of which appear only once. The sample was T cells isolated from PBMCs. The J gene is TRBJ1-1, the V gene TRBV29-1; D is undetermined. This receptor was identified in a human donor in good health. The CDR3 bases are TGCAGCGTTGATAGTAGAACTGAAGCTTTCTTT. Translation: CSVDSRTEAFF.